This TCR beta chain was recovered during a study of blood T cell repertoires in COVID-19. Generated by immunoSEQ multiplex PCR, the TCRdb table keeps only in-frame clones and is missing some. Altogether 55,000 to 80,000 clones are present, approximately 88% being singletons, with the ten largest covering less than 1.5%. Per the germline V gene, CDR1 is SEHNR and CDR2 is FQNEAQ (reference sequence). Trimming stripped 0 bases from V and 4 bases from J, with 9 bases between. The CDR3 loop spans 14 amino acids. Sequenced input: peripheral blood. The rearrangement uses TRBV7-9 and TRBJ1-2; tentative D call: TRBD1 (6 bases). The receptor's source is a woman aged 55 to 70 with acute or convalescent COVID-19. The CDR3 loop is CASSLAQGSYGYTF. In DNA, the CDR3 is TGTGCCAGCAGCTTAGCCCAGGGGAGCTATGGCTACACCTTC.